The source of this T cell receptor beta chain is a study of cytomegalovirus exposure and HLA in healthy donors (dated by TCRdb to 2016 to 2017). Background for the entire study: An earlier analysis of several hundred of the donors reported 276 Gb of sequence data and roughly 110 million unique TCR beta sequences from 150 million to 200 million T cells. About 300 gigabases of sequencing data and 70 million to 100 million unique TCR sequences were included in an early release covering about 700 HLA-typed donors. Among the approximately 400 genotyped donors, around 81% belonged to the genetic ancestry cluster associated with self-reported Caucasian donors. The study was designed to test whether signatures of past pathogen exposure could be identified by cataloging public T cell receptors. The study profiled the T cell repertoires of about 720 subjects by immunosequencing and related them to cytomegalovirus serostatus. A separate validation cohort of roughly 130 different subjects was used in addition to the roughly 700-subject first cohort. High-throughput TCR immunosequencing, statistical association of individual TCRs with disease status, and machine learning were combined to predict cytomegalovirus infection status. A later analysis re-examined previously published TCR beta repertoires from 610 or so donors and added high-resolution HLA genotyping to investigate patterns of TCR occurrence. In the later analysis, no new phenotypic data were used to find candidate immune exposures; instead, reliance was placed on TCR beta sequences and their occurrence across donors. An earlier analysis of 587 of the donors used high-throughput TCR beta sequencing to judge whether each TCR beta V gene segment behaved as functional or pseudogenic. Donor age, sex, ethnicity and CMV serostatus were compiled together with the repertoire data. In a later genetic analysis, genome-wide SNP genotypes for about three fifths of the roughly 670 donors were used, and that subset was treated as a discovery cohort. Every repertoire in the discovery cohort had been generated on one and the same sequencing platform. HLA typing included class I and class II loci at four-digit resolution. Typing coverage differed by locus: A, B, C, DRB1 and DQB1 were typed in about 620-640 donors, DQA1 in approximately 520, DPA1 in around 600, and DPB1 in approximately 450. Because of strong linkage in the cohort, roughly five DR-DQ haplotypes were treated as single units for association and clustering. Among some 400 genotyped donors of the cohort, an average of roughly 230,000 unique TCR beta nucleotide sequences was sequenced per donor, of which about 18% were non-productive.

Summary of the overall study and its limitations: A cluster of highly shared sequence variants was judged likely to represent a technical artifact of the sequencing pipeline. In a later analysis, TCR association rates were found to vary across HLA loci, with the most associated TCRs seen for DRB1 alleles and the fewest for HLA-C alleles. Some IMGT-functional V segments, including TRBV6-2 and TRBV6-3, could not be told apart with the 87-base-pair reads, so those segments were excluded. The classifier was reported to diagnose cytomegalovirus status with high specificity and sensitivity in both the original cohort and the validation cohort. The presence/absence analyses assumed that sequencing depth was roughly uniform across donors, and that assumption may not be true. Fewer than 20 rarely observed V segments, including chromosome 9 orphons, were excluded from the earlier analysis of 550 to 700 of the donors because counts were too low. A later analysis found that most CMV-associated TCR beta chains appeared HLA-restricted, with HLA associations seemingly driven largely by CMV exposure. In vitro tests confirmed that three of the cytomegalovirus-associated TCR beta chains recognize cytomegalovirus antigens. An earlier analysis of approximately 530 of the donors showed that most TCR beta V segments appeared in productive rearrangements either about 90% or about 30% of the time, which broadly matched IMGT annotations. While some public TCRs were present in many individuals, most TCR sequences turned up only very rarely across donors. A further reported finding was that TCR beta sequences accurately predicted the HLA-A and HLA-B alleles for most subjects in the first cohort. Linkage disequilibrium might explain the correlated functional status among segregating V segments, but an unknown experimental factor could not be ruled out. Compared with the approximately 600-donor mean, donors in an Asian-associated ancestry cluster had fewer N-insertions in productive TCRs, according to a later genetic analysis. A later analysis reported that several top co-occurrence clusters appeared linked to parvovirus B19, influenza, CMV and Epstein-Barr virus. Only TCR beta chains were sequenced in this cohort, and the absence of alpha or paired-chain data limited detectable features. According to the authors, the approach could potentially be generalized to other disease states and immunological phenotypes. In a later analysis, HLA-associated TCR beta chains showed more clonal expansion and lower generation probabilities than non-associated chains that were equally common. Because HLA typing was missing for some donors at each locus, association tests included only the typed subset. A later analysis associated about 17,000 TCR beta sequences with specific HLA alleles at a false discovery rate of 0.05. The study listed 170 or so TCR beta chains as associated with cytomegalovirus. An association between a missense DCLRE1C variant and V-gene and J-gene trimming of TCR beta chains was found in a later genetic analysis and replicated in an independent cohort. Immune exposure information for the cohort was limited to CMV serostatus. When HLA alleles, especially DR and DQ, strongly co-occurred, TCR associations were difficult to assign to individual alleles.

Cut back by 4 bases and 1 base, the V and J ends lie 10 bases apart. Looking up the germline V gene (reference sequence) yields CDR1 GTSNPN and CDR2 SVGIG. Spanning cysteine to phenylalanine, the CDR3 consists of 13 amino acids. The only DNA kept is the CDR3, 39 bases in frame from the first base. The cohort consisted of 666 healthy bone marrow donors. Cohort members were all nominally healthy when sampled, although unrecorded immune exposures were likely present. The donor tested CMV seronegative and was one of the 352 seronegative cohort members. Every donor gave a peripheral blood sample, and the peripheral blood mononuclear cells from that sample were used for TCR beta sequencing. The Qiagen DNeasy Blood Extraction Kit was used to extract genomic DNA from the blood cell samples. The library was built by means of the immunoSEQ multiplex PCR assay. The multiplex PCR relied on a mix of 60 forward primers for TCR Vbeta segments and 13 reverse primers for TCR Jbeta segments. Amplification of the CDR3 region of rearranged TCR beta genes was performed with a multiplex PCR assay on genomic DNA. On the Illumina HiSeq System, the amplified TCR beta libraries were sequenced as 87-base-pair reads. The source study handled its data this way. A later analysis tallied around 87 million unique TCR beta chains across the roughly 610 repertoires, and approximately 11 million of those chains were shared by two or more donors. A nearest-neighbor algorithm error-corrected the raw reads and collapsed the reads into unique sequences, merging closely related sequences to remove PCR and sequencing errors. Alignment of CDR3 sequences to IMGT reference sequences was used to assign V, D and J gene segments. Each retained sequence needed at least a six-nucleotide match to both a V gene segment and a J gene segment. Rearrangements were classified as productive when the CDR3 lacked stop codons and remained in frame with V and J, and all other rearrangements were classified as non-productive. CDR3 was defined by IMGT convention, running from the second conserved V-encoded cysteine to the conserved J-encoded phenylalanine. The earlier analysis of 587 of the donors excluded sequences that lacked an unambiguous match to a single V gene segment. An earlier analysis of a few hundred of the donors called V segments functional above 56.7% productive rearrangements and segregating when the between-donor standard deviation exceeded 5%. A statistical classification framework was built for diagnosing cytomegalovirus status from the catalog of TCR beta chain sequences. A later analysis assigned V and J genes by comparing TCR nucleotide sequences with IMGT/GENE-DB human TR gene sequences. A later analysis assigned CDR3 sequences and most-parsimonious VDJ recombination scenarios with the TCRdist pipeline. In a later analysis, each TCR beta chain was defined by its CDR3 amino acid sequence together with its V-gene family, and reads lacking a unique V-gene family were excluded. A later analysis removed 500 to 600 highly shared, low-generation-probability nucleotide sequences to deal with suspected cross-contamination and a sequencing artifact. For each public chain, a later analysis derived a clonal expansion index from normalized ranks of inferred template counts within each repertoire. Generation probabilities in a later analysis came from a VDJ recombination model fitted to out-of-frame rearrangements, and those results were checked against IGoR. In a later analysis, TCR-TCR, TCR-HLA and TCR-CMV co-occurrence was scored with hypergeometric tests, and a repertoire-size bias correction was applied to TCR pairs. To estimate false discovery rates, a later analysis permuted the HLA or CMV assignments 20 times. In a later analysis, co-occurring TCRs were grouped using DBSCAN, and TCRdist sequence similarity was added for clustering within HLA-allele-positive subsets. Repertoires with fewer than 30,000 or more than 120,000 public chains, plus five repertoires with anomalous nucleotide sharing, were excluded from co-occurrence clustering. Not all clones reach the TCRdb copy of this immuneACCESS table, which keeps in-frame sequences only. Checked studies attribute under half of the gap to unresolved V genes and leave the rest unexplained. V and J calls and clone size are given by that table; D and trimming were obtained from the DNA. Present in this sample are under 150,000 clones, approximately 64% of which were seen just once. The ten largest clones take up less than 3% of the sample.

As concerns this clone: Its antigen is unknown. No base quality values were provided; no much bigger clone lies one nucleotide off.

Rearrangement joined TRBV30 to TRBJ1-1; perhaps TRBD1 is the D gene, with 5 bases matching. The sequence was obtained from a middle-aged woman in good health and CMV-seronegative. Material for sequencing was PBMCs. The CDR3 corresponds to CAWTPGGNTEAFF. In nucleotide form, the sequence is TGTGCCTGGACTCCCGGGGGGAACACTGAAGCTTTCTTT.